The T cell receptor beta chain under discussion was sequenced for a study of shared clonotypes between healthy human individuals. Findings of the study overall: In four donors, around 4.5% of naive CD4 clonotypes appeared in common. Clonotypes not shared had lower generation probabilities than those common to all four donors.

Original processing notes: ImmunoSEQ only sent back junction sequences with no quality scores, so filtering was done differently. Sequencing used immunoSEQ multiplex PCR; TCRdb keeps in-frame clones, though not all of them. V and J calls and clone size are given by that table; D and trimming were obtained from the DNA. The profile shows approximately 740,000 clones, under 80% of them singletons. The germline gives CDR1 MNHEY, CDR2 SVGAGI. CDR3 length: 15 residues. Trimming left V 0 bases short and J 0 bases short, with 6 bases between. Investigators divided CD4+ cells into CD45RA+ naive and CD45RA-negative memory subsets. As to this clone: What it binds is unknown.

The rearrangement links TRBV6-5 to TRBJ2-4; possible D gene TRBD1, 5 bases. This receptor was obtained from a woman in her 30s in good health. The material sequenced was memory CD4+ T cells sorted from blood. The subset was: CD45RA-negative fraction. For the CDR3, the DNA is TGTGCCAGCAGTTACTCGACAGCAGCCAAAAACATTCAGTACTTC. Translation: CASSYSTAAKNIQYF.